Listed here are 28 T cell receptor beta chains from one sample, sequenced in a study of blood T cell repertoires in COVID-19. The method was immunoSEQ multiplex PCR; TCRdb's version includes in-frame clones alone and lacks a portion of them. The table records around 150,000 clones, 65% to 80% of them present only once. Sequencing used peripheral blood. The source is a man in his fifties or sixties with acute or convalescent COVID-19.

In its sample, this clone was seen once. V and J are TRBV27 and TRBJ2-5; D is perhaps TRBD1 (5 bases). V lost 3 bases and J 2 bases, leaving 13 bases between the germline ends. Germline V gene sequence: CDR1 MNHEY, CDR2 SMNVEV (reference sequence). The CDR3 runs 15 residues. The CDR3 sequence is CASSFAGKGQETQYF. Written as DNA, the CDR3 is TGTGCCAGCAGTTTTGCAGGGAAGGGGCAAGAGACCCAGTACTTC.

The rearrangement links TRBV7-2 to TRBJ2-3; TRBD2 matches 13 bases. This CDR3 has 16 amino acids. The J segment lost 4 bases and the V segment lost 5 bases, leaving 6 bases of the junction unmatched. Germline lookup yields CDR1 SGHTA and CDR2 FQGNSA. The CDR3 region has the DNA TGTGCCAGCAGCGAAGGGACTAGCGGGGCCTCAGATACGCAGTATTTT. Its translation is CASSEGTSGASDTQYF. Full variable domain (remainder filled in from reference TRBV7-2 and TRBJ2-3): GAGVSQSPSNKVTEKGKDVELRCDPISGHTALYWYRQSLGQGLEFLIYFQGNSAPDKSGLPSDRFSAERTGGSVSTLTIQRTQQEDSAVYLCASSEGTSGASDTQYFGPGTRLTVL.

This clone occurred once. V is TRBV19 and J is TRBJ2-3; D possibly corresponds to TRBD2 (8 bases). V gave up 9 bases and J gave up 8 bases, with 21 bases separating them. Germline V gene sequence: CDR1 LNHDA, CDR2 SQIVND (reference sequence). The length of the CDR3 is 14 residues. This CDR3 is CASSEGGAGGTQYF. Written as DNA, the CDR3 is TGTGCCAGCAGTGAAGGGGGCGCGGGGGGTACGCAGTATTTT.

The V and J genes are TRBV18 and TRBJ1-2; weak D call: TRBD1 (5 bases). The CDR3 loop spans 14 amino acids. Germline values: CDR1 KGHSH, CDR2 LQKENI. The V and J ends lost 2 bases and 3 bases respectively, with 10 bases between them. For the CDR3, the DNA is TGTGCCAGCTCACCATTCAAGGGGTACTATGGCTACACCTTC. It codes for CASSPFKGYYGYTF.

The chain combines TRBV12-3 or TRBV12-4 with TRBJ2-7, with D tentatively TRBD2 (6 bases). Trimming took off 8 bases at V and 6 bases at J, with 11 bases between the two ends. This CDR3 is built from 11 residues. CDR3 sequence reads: CASGGTGEQYF. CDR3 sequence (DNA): TGTGCCAGCGGGGGGACCGGCGAGCAGTACTTC.

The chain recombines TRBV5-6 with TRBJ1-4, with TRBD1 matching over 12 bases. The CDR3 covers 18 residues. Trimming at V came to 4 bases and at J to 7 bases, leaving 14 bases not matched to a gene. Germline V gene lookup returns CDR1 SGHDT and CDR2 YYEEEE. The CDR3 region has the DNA TGTGCCAGCAGCCCACATCCCGGGACAGGGGGCGGTGGTGAAAAACTGTTTTTT. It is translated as CASSPHPGTGGGGEKLFF. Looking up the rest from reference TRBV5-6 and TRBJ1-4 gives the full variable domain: DAGVTQSPTHLIKTRGQQVTLRCSPKSGHDTVSWYQQALGQGPQFIFQYYEEEERQRGNFPDRFSGHQFPNYSSELNVNALLLGDSALYLCASSPHPGTGGGGEKLFFGSGTQLSVL.

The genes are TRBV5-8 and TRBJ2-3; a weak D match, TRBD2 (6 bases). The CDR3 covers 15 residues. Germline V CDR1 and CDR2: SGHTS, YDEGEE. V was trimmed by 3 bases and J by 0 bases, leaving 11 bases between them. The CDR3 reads CASSSGGGSTDTQYF. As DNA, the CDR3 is TGTGCCAGCAGCTCCGGTGGGGGGAGCACAGATACGCAGTATTTT.

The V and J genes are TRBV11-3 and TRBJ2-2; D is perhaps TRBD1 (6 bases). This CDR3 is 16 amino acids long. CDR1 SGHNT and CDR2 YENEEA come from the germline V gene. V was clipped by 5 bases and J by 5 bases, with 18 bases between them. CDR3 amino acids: CASSLQGASNTGELFF. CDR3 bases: TGTGCCAGCAGCCTACAGGGAGCTTCTAATACCGGGGAGCTGTTTTTT.

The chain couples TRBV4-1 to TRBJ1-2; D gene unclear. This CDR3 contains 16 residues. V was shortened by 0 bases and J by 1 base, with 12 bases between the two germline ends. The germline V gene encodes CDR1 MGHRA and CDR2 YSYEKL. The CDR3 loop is CASSQDRKPYNYGYTF. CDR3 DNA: TGCGCCAGCAGCCAAGATCGCAAACCCTATAACTATGGCTACACCTTC.

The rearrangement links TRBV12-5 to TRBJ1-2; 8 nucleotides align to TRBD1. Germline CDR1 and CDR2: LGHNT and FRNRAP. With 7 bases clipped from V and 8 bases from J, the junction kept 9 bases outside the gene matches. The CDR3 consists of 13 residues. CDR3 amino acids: CASDIGQGGGYTF. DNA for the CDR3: TGTGCTAGTGACATTGGACAGGGTGGGGGCTACACCTTC. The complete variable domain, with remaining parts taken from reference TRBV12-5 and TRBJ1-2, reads DARVTQTPRHKVTEMGQEVTMRCQPILGHNTVFWYRQTMMQGLELLAYFRNRAPLDDSGMPKDRFSAEMPDATLATLKIQPSEPRDSAVYFCASDIGQGGGYTFGSGTRLTVV.

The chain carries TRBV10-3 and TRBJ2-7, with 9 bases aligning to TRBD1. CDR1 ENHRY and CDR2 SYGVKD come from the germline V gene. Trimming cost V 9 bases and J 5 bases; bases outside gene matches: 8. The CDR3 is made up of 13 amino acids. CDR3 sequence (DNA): TGTGCCATTTGGGGGGGACAGGGTGACGAGCAGTACTTC. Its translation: CAIWGGQGDEQYF.

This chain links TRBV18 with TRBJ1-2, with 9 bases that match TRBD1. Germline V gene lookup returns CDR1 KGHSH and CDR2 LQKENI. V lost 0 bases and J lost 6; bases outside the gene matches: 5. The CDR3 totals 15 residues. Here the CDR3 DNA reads TGTGCCAGCTCACCACCCGGGAGGACAGGGGATGGCTACACCTTC. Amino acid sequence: CASSPPGRTGDGYTF.

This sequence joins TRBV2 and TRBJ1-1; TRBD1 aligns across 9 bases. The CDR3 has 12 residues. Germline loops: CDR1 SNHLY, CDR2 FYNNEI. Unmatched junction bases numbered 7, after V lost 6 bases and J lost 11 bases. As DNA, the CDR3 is TGTGCCAGCAGCGCTGACAGGGGGTCGGCTTTCTTT. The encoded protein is CASSADRGSAFF. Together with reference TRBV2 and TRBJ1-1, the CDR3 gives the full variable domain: EPEVTQTPSHQVTQMGQEVILRCVPISNHLYFYWYRQILGQKVEFLVSFYNNEISEKSEIFDDQFSVERPDGSNFTLKIRSTKLEDSAMYFCASSADRGSAFFGQGTRLTVV.

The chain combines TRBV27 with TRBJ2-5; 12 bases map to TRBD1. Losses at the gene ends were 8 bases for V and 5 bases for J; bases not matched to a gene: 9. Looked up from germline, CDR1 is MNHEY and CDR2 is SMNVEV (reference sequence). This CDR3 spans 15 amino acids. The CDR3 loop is CASGNRDRGHETQYF. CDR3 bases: TGTGCCAGCGGCAACCGGGACAGGGGGCATGAGACCCAGTACTTC.

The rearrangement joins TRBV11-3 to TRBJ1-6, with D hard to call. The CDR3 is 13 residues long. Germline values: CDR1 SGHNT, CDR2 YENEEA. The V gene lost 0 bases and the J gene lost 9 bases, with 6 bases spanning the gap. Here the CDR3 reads CASSLDMSSPLHF. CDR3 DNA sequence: TGTGCCAGCAGCTTAGATATGAGTTCACCCCTCCACTTT.

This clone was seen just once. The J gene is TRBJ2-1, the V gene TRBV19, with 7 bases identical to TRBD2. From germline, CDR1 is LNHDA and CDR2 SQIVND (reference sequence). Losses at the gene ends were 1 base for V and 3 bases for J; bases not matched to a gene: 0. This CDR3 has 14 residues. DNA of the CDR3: TGTGCCAGTAGTATAGGGGGGGGCTACAATGAGCAGTTCTTC. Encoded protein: CASSIGGGYNEQFF.

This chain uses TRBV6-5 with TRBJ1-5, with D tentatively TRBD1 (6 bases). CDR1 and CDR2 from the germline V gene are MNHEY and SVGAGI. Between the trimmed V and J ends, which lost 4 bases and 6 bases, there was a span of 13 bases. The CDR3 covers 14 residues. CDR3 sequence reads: CASSSGRGTQPQHF. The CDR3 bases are TGTGCCAGCAGTTCCGGCAGGGGCACTCAGCCCCAGCATTTT.

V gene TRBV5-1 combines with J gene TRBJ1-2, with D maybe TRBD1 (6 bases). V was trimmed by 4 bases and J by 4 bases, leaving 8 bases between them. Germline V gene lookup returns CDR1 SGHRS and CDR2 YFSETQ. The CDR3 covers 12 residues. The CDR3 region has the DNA TGCGCCAGCAGCACGGACAGCTATGGCTACACCTTC. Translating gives CASSTDSYGYTF.

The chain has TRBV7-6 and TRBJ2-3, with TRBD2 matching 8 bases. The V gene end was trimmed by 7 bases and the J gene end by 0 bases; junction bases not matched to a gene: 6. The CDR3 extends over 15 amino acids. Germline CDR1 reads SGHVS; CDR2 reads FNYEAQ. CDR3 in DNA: TGTGCCAGCACCCCACTAGCGGTGAGCACAGATACGCAGTATTTT. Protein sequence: CASTPLAVSTDTQYF.

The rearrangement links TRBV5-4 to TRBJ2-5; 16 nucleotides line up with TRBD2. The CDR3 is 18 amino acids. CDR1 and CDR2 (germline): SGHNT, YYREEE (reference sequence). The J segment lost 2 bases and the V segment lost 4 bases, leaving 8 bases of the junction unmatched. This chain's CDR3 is CASSKGLAGGPEQETQYF. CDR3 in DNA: TGTGCCAGCAGCAAGGGACTAGCGGGGGGGCCGGAACAAGAGACCCAGTACTTC.

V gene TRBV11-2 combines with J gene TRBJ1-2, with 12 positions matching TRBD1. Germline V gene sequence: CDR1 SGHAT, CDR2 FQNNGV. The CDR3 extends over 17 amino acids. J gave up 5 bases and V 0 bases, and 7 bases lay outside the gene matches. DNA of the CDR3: TGTGCCAGCAGCTTAGACCTCGGGACAGGGGGCGCATATGGCTACACCTTC. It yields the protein CASSLDLGTGGAYGYTF.

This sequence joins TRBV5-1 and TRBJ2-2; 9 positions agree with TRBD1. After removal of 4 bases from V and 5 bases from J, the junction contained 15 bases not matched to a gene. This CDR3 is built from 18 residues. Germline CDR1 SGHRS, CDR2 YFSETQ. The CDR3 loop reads CASSPHGYRGRGTGELFF. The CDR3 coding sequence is TGCGCCAGCAGCCCCCATGGATACAGGGGGCGGGGGACCGGGGAGCTGTTTTTT.

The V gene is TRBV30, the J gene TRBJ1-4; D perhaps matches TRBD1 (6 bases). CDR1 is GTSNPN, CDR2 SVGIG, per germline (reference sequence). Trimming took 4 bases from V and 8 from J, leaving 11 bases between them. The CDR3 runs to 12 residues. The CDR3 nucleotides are TGTGCCTGGAACAGGGTGGAGGAAAAACTGTTTTTT. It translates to CAWNRVEEKLFF.

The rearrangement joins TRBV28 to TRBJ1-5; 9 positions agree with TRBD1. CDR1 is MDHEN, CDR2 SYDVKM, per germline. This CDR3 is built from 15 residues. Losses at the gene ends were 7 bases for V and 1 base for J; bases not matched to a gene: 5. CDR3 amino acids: CASKIQGASNQPQHF. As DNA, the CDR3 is TGTGCCAGCAAGATACAGGGGGCGAGCAATCAGCCCCAGCATTTT. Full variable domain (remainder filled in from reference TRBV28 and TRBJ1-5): DVKVTQSSRYLVKRTGEKVFLECVQDMDHENMFWYRQDPGLGLRLIYFSYDVKMKEKGDIPEGYSVSREKKERFSLILESASTNQTSMYLCASKIQGASNQPQHFGDGTRLSIL.

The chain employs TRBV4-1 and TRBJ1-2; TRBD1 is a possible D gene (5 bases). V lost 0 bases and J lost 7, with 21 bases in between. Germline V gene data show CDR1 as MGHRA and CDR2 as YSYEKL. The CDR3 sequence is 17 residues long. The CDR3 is CASSQDILMQGGLGYTF. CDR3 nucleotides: TGCGCCAGCAGCCAAGATATCCTCATGCAGGGCGGTCTTGGCTACACCTTC.

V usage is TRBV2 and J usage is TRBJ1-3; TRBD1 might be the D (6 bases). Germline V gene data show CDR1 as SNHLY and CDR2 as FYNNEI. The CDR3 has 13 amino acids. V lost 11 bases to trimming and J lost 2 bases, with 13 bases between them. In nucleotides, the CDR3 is TGTGCCTCCTCACAGGGTCCTGGAAACACCATATATTTT. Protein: CASSQGPGNTIYF.

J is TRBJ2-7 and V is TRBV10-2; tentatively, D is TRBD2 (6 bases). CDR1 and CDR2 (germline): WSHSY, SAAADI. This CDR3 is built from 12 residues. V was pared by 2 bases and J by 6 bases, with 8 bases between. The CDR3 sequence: CASSELGGEQYF. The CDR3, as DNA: TGCGCCAGCAGTGAGCTGGGAGGCGAGCAGTACTTC.

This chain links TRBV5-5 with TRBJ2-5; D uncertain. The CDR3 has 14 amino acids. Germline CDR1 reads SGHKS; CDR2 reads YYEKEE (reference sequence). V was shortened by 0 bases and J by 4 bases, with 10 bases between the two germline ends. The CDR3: CASSLGAYSETQYF. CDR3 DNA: TGTGCCAGCAGCTTGGGGGCTTACTCAGAGACCCAGTACTTC.